The 21 T cell receptor beta chains below come from one sample, sequenced in a study of regulatory T cells in long-lasting Graves disease. The sample's time point: persistent/refractory GD, antithyroid drugs over 5 years with positive TRAb. RNA from PBMCs was the source of the TCR library. Arm-PCR of CDR3 regions and iRepertoire HTBI primers were used to build TCR beta libraries. TCRdb itself ran the multiplex PCR reads through MiXCR, one entry per CDR3 protein. The sample consists of more than 650,000 distinct CDR3 sequences, 30% of them appearing once. Sequenced here: peripheral blood mononuclear cells (PBMCs), sampled when the disease was refractory, from a patient treated with antithyroid drugs. Every receptor here comes from a female donor with Graves disease.

This clonotype was seen only a few times. V and J are TRBV4-2 and TRBJ1-2, with D possibly matching TRBD1 (6 bases). The CDR3 runs to 15 residues. Trimming shortened V by 0 bases and J by 6 bases, and 14 bases separated the two germline ends. Germline CDR1 LGHNA, CDR2 YNFKEQ. The CDR3 region is CASSQDYGGLDGYTF. CDR3 nucleotide sequence: TGTGCCAGCAGCCAAGATTACGGGGGCTTAGATGGCTACACCTTC.

This clonotype was seen ten or more times. The chain couples TRBV5-1 to TRBJ2-7; 7 nucleotides align to TRBD1. This CDR3 spans 13 amino acids. V dropped 0 bases and J dropped 6; count of bases not matched to a gene: 3. Germline values: CDR1 SGHRS, CDR2 YFSETQ. The CDR3 DNA follows: TGCGCCAGCAGCTTGGGACAGGGAGTCGAGCAGTACTTC. Its protein product is CASSLGQGVEQYF.

This clonotype was counted many times. The rearrangement uses TRBV6-1 and TRBJ1-1; D possibly corresponds to TRBD1 (6 bases). The CDR3 is 13 residues long. V was shortened by 4 bases and J by 5 bases, with 11 bases between the two germline ends. Germline assignment: CDR1 MNHNS and CDR2 SASEGT. This chain's CDR3 is CASSGATGTEAFF. The CDR3 DNA reads TGTGCCAGCAGTGGGGCCACAGGGACTGAAGCTTTCTTT.

This clonotype was detected once. The chain is built from TRBV19 and TRBJ1-4; TRBD1 agrees at 7 bases. The CDR3 length is 13 residues. CDR1 LNHDA and CDR2 SQIVND come from the germline V gene (reference sequence). Trimming removed 7 bases from V and 5 bases from J; junction bases left unmatched: 4. CDR3: CASKDRNNEKLFF. For the CDR3, the DNA is TGTGCCAGTAAGGACAGGAACAATGAAAAACTGTTTTTT.

The CDR3 spells CAWSAMAYEAFF. DNA for the CDR3: TGTGCCTGGAGTGCGATGGCCTATGAAGCTTTCTTT. The J gene is TRBJ1-1, the V gene TRBV30, with no clear D. The CDR3 is made up of 12 amino acids. Germline CDR1 reads GTSNPN; CDR2 reads SVGIG (reference sequence). With 1 base removed from V and 7 bases from J, the gap between germline ends came to 10 bases.

The chain recombines TRBV5-1 with TRBJ1-2; D might be TRBD1 (6 bases). CDR3 length equals 13 residues. The germline V gene encodes CDR1 SGHRS and CDR2 YFSETQ. The V end was cut by 4 bases, the J end by 8 bases, with 15 bases between. In DNA form, the CDR3 reads TGCGCCAGCAGCGCCCAGGGGTCGCGGGGCTACACCTTC. It specifies CASSAQGSRGYTF.

The J gene is TRBJ2-7, the V gene TRBV20-1; perhaps TRBD2 as D (5 bases). Germline V CDR1 and CDR2: DFQATT, SNEGSKA (reference sequence). This CDR3 comprises 12 residues. V lost 1 base and J lost 4, with 8 bases in between. The CDR3 sequence: CSARVWEYEQYF. The CDR3 nucleotides are TGCAGTGCTAGAGTTTGGGAGTACGAGCAGTACTTC.

This clonotype turned up a few times. The gene calls are TRBV9 and TRBJ2-1; 8 bases match TRBD1. The ends lost 3 bases at V and 7 bases at J; junction bases unmatched: 6. The germline CDR1 and CDR2 sequences are SGDLS and YYNGEE. The CDR3 contains 14 residues. The CDR3 spells CASSARTGRNEQFF. The CDR3 region has the DNA TGTGCCAGCAGCGCCCGGACAGGGCGAAATGAGCAGTTCTTC.

A word on this clonotype: This could be a read error, since a much larger clone is one nucleotide away. The chain joins TRBV6-5 to TRBJ1-1, with D possibly TRBD1 on 5 matching bases. Germline values: CDR1 MNHEY, CDR2 SVGAGI. The CDR3 contains 17 residues. This CDR3 reads CANSYSKGGDRRTEAFF. In DNA form, the CDR3 reads TGTGCCAACAGTTACTCGAAAGGCGGGGACCGACGCACTGAAGCTTTCTTT.

The sample holds a few counts of this clonotype. The chain has TRBV7-2 and TRBJ1-1; 8 positions agree with TRBD1. Germline values: CDR1 SGHTA, CDR2 FQGNSA. This CDR3 region has 14 residues. Germline trimming cut 1 base from V and 6 bases from J; bases unmatched to any gene: 4. Here the CDR3 DNA reads TGTGCCAGCAGCTTAGACAGGGGGTGGTCTGAAGCTTTCTTT. Its protein product is CASSLDRGWSEAFF. The variable domain in full, completed from reference TRBV7-2 and TRBJ1-1, reads GAGVSQSPSNKVTEKGKDVELRCDPISGHTALYWYRQSLGQGLEFLIYFQGNSAPDKSGLPSDRFSAERTGGSVSTLTIQRTQQEDSAVYLCASSLDRGWSEAFFGQGTRLTVV.

This clonotype was observed a single time. The chain combines TRBV6-1 with TRBJ1-5; D is unresolved. Deletions cut 8 bases from V and 0 bases from J, with 11 bases between. The CDR3 loop spans 14 amino acids. CDR1 and CDR2 (germline): MNHNS, SASEGT. The CDR3: CASGYDHSNQPQHF. CDR3 DNA: TGTGCCAGCGGCTATGATCATAGCAATCAGCCCCAGCATTTT.

The table lists this clonotype with a few counts. The V call is TRBV19, the J call TRBJ1-5; 7 bases align to TRBD1. The CDR3 has 15 amino acids. Germline trimming cut 6 bases from V and 3 bases from J; bases unmatched to any gene: 8. Germline values: CDR1 LNHDA, CDR2 SQIVND (reference sequence). In DNA, the CDR3 is TGTGCCAGTAGACCGGGACAGATAATCAATCAGCCCCAGCATTTT. This encodes CASRPGQIINQPQHF.

This clonotype was detected only a few times. The genes are TRBV12-3 or TRBV12-4 and TRBJ2-2; D ambiguous. V lost 9 bases and J lost 6, with 11 bases in between. This CDR3 spans 12 amino acids. CDR3 protein: CASGQVSGELFF. The CDR3 region has the DNA TGTGCCAGTGGTCAGGTCTCCGGGGAGCTGTTTTTT.

This clonotype was found many times. The genes are TRBV2 and TRBJ1-2; possibly TRBD1 for D (6 bases). Trimming cost V 3 bases and J 0 bases, with 11 bases left between them. This CDR3 has 15 amino acids. Germline loops: CDR1 SNHLY, CDR2 FYNNEI. CDR3 protein: CASSDRRGANYGYTF. Here the CDR3 DNA reads TGTGCCAGCAGTGATCGGAGGGGGGCTAACTATGGCTACACCTTC.

This clonotype was counted a few times. The rearrangement joins TRBV19 to TRBJ1-5, with 10 bases fitting TRBD1. CDR1 is LNHDA, CDR2 SQIVND, per germline (reference sequence). CDR3 length: 16 residues. With V trimmed by 6 bases and J by 4 bases, 9 bases remained unmatched. The CDR3 reads CASRDERTGGNQPQHF. Here the CDR3 DNA reads TGTGCCAGTAGGGACGAAAGGACAGGGGGAAATCAGCCCCAGCATTTT.

This clonotype was seen ten or more times. The rearrangement links TRBV20-1 to TRBJ2-5; TRBD1 matches at 9 bases. Trimming at V came to 5 bases and at J to 0 bases, leaving 4 bases not matched to a gene. This CDR3 is 14 amino acids long. Germline-derived CDR1 and CDR2 are DFQATT and SNEGSKA (reference sequence). The chain's CDR3 is CSAGGQGDQETQYF. CDR3 sequence (DNA): TGCAGTGCTGGGGGACAGGGAGACCAAGAGACCCAGTACTTC.

The chain carries TRBV30 and TRBJ1-2; maybe TRBD1 (5 bases). CDR1 GTSNPN and CDR2 SVGIG come from the germline V gene (reference sequence). This CDR3 spans 13 amino acids. V lost 2 bases, J lost 0 bases, and 7 bases lay in between. CDR3 protein: CAWSQGTNYGYTF. CDR3 DNA sequence: TGTGCCTGGAGTCAGGGTACTAACTATGGCTACACCTTC.

This clonotype was counted between two and nine times. The chain is built from TRBV6-1 and TRBJ1-2; TRBD1 agrees at 7 bases. V lost 5 bases, J lost 7 bases, and 10 bases stayed unmatched. Germline values: CDR1 MNHNS, CDR2 SASEGT. The CDR3 consists of 14 residues. CDR3 bases: TGTGCCAGCAGTCCCCGGCAGGGGGTGAGTGGCTACACCTTC. As protein: CASSPRQGVSGYTF.

This clonotype came up a few times. The J gene is TRBJ2-7, the V gene TRBV13, with D possibly being TRBD1 (5 bases). Germline V gives CDR1 PRHDT, CDR2 FYEKMQ (reference sequence). The V end was cut by 4 bases, the J end by 3 bases, with 10 bases between. CDR3 length: 13 amino acids. DNA of the CDR3: TGTGCCAGCAGCTCGACAGAGATCTACGAGCAGTACTTC. Protein product: CASSSTEIYEQYF.

This clonotype was observed a handful of times. CDR3 sequence (DNA): TGTGCCAGCAGCTTAGCATGGCTTGCGGGAGGCCGTCAAGAGACCCAGTACTTC. This codes for CASSLAWLAGGRQETQYF. This chain joins TRBV7-2 and TRBJ2-5; the match to TRBD2 covers 8 bases. V lost 0 bases, J lost 2 bases, and 11 bases stayed unmatched. The CDR3 spans 18 residues. The germline CDR1 and CDR2 sequences are SGHTA and FQGNSA.

The chain is built from TRBV29-1 and TRBJ1-2; the D gene is possibly TRBD1 (5 bases). Germline values: CDR1 SQVTM, CDR2 ANQGSEA. The CDR3 is 14 residues long. Trimming stripped 0 bases from V and 5 bases from J, with 13 bases between. The CDR3 sequence: CSVEDGGLRYGYTF. CDR3 coding DNA: TGCAGCGTTGAAGACGGGGGTTTGCGGTATGGCTACACCTTC.